The TCR beta chain under discussion was sequenced for a study of shared clonotypes between healthy human individuals. General observations from the study: Relative to clonotypes present in all four donors, those not shared had lower generation probabilities. Compared with memory subsets, naive subsets generally had larger estimated richness. Clonotype sharing among the donors was expected to vary with sequencing depth.

Researchers partitioned CD4+ cells into CD45RA+ naive and CD45RA-negative memory subsets. Profiling relied on immunoSEQ multiplex PCR, and the TCRdb table lists in-frame clones only, not all of them. In the table there are 900,000 to 1,200,000 clones, around three quarters of which are singletons. A word on this clone: The antigen is undetermined.

Germline V gene sequence: CDR1 MGHRA, CDR2 YSYEKL. Trimming shortened V by 0 bases and J by 3 bases, and 9 bases separated the two germline ends. This CDR3 contains 15 residues. V and J are TRBV4-1 and TRBJ1-5; D uncertain. Sequencing was performed on memory CD4+ T cells from PBMCs. Specified subset: CD45RA-negative fraction. The clonotype was recovered from a young man in good health. Some clones in this sample may be carry-over from other donors' samples. The CDR3 sequence is CASSQDVGNNQPQHF. Written as DNA, the CDR3 is TGCGCCAGCAGCCAAGATGTTGGGAACAATCAGCCCCAGCATTTT.